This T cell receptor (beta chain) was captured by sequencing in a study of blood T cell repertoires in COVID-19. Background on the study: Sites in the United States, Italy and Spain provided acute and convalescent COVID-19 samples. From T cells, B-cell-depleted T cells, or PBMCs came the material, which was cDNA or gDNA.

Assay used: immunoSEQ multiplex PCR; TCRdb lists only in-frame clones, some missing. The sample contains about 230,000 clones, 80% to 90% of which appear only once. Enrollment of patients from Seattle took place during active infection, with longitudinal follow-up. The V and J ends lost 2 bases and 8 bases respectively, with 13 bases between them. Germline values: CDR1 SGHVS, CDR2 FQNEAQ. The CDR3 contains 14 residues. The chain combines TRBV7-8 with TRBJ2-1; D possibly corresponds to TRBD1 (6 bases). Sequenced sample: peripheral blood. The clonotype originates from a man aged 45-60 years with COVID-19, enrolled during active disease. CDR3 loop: CASSLQGPVYEQFF. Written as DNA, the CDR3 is TGTGCCAGCAGCTTACAGGGGCCTGTCTATGAGCAGTTCTTC.